The 22 T cell receptor beta chains presented below share a single source sample, sequenced in a study of T-cell memory formation after mild COVID-19. TCRdb called the 5' RACE reads again in MiXCR, with one record for every CDR3 protein. The sample includes tens of thousands of distinct CDR3 sequences, roughly 9% of them seen just once. Sequencing was done on a sample of PBMCs or a T cell subset sorted from them (not recorded which). The source of these receptors is an adult woman who had mild COVID-19 (a few samples of this study predate the infection). Cell type and time point are not known.

This chain joins TRBV7-2 and TRBJ2-3; no reliable D call. Germline V gives CDR1 SGHTA, CDR2 FQGNSA. Trimming took 3 bases from V and 6 from J, leaving 10 bases between them. This CDR3 has 13 residues. The DNA of the CDR3 is TGTGCCAGCAGCTTCAGTCCTCCGGATACGCAGTATTTT. Translation: CASSFSPPDTQYF.

V and J are TRBV9 and TRBJ2-2; D may be TRBD1 (6 bases). Germline CDR1 and CDR2: SGDLS and YYNGEE. Trimming removed 0 bases at V and 2 bases at J, with 11 bases between. The CDR3 covers 16 residues. CDR3 loop: CASSVGVTGNTGELFF. The CDR3 bases are TGTGCCAGCAGCGTAGGCGTGACAGGAAACACCGGGGAGCTGTTTTTT.

This rearrangement joins TRBV20-1 to TRBJ2-2; tentative D call: TRBD1 (6 bases). Trimming took off 3 bases at V and 1 base at J, with 9 bases between the two ends. Germline V CDR1 and CDR2: DFQATT, SNEGSKA (reference sequence). This CDR3 has 14 amino acids. The CDR3 DNA reads as TGCAGTGCTAGTGGACAGATGAACACCGGGGAGCTGTTTTTT. This codes for CSASGQMNTGELFF.

There are a few counts of this clonotype. V is TRBV9 and J is TRBJ2-2; 8 nucleotides match TRBD2. CDR3 size: 15 residues. Germline CDR1 reads SGDLS; CDR2 reads YYNGEE. Losses at the gene ends were 5 bases for V and 2 bases for J; bases not matched to a gene: 5. The CDR3 nucleotides read TGTGCCAGCAGAGGGAGCGGGGGTAACACCGGGGAGCTGTTTTTT. Its protein product is CASRGSGGNTGELFF.

This sequence joins TRBV14 and TRBJ2-7, with a tentative D call TRBD1 (5 bases). The germline V gene encodes CDR1 SGHDN and CDR2 FVKESK. There are 13 residues in the CDR3. V lost 4 bases and J lost 2, with 9 bases in between. The CDR3 DNA reads TGTGCCAGCAGCCGTTGGGGCACCTACGAGCAGTACTTC. Translation: CASSRWGTYEQYF.

V is TRBV11-1 and J is TRBJ2-3; 8 bases align to TRBD1. CDR3 length: 18 amino acids. Germline V gene data show CDR1 as SGHAT and CDR2 as FQDESV (reference sequence). V lost 5 bases and J lost 2; bases outside the gene matches: 15. Here the CDR3 DNA reads TGTGCCAGCAGCCGTGGTAACTTCCGGGACAGGTCCACAGATACGCAGTATTTT. Residues: CASSRGNFRDRSTDTQYF.

The table lists this clonotype with a few counts. The chain uses TRBV14 and TRBJ2-2, with 9 nucleotides matching TRBD1. The CDR3 runs 16 residues. Trimming took 4 bases from V and 7 from J; bases not matched to a gene: 10. Germline CDR1 and CDR2: SGHDN and FVKESK. The CDR3 is CASSLAGTGIDGELFF. CDR3 bases: TGTGCCAGCAGCCTCGCCGGGACAGGGATTGACGGGGAGCTGTTTTTT.

Many counts were recorded for this clonotype. The chain is built from TRBV7-8 and TRBJ2-7, with TRBD2 identical over 14 bases. Germline V CDR1 and CDR2: SGHVS, FQNEAQ. V trimming: 5 bases; J trimming: 3 bases; junction bases outside the gene matches: 3. This CDR3 comprises 15 residues. The CDR3 sequence: CASSETSGRGYEQYF. CDR3 sequence (DNA): TGTGCCAGCAGCGAGACTAGCGGGAGGGGCTACGAGCAGTACTTC.

The chain links TRBV4-1 to TRBJ2-7, with D possibly being TRBD2 (5 bases). The CDR3 sequence is 15 residues long. CDR1 MGHRA and CDR2 YSYEKL come from the germline V gene. V shed 1 base and J shed 2 bases, with 12 bases lying between them. CDR3 nucleotides: TGCGCCAGCAGCCAAGTTTCGGGAAAGCCCTACGAGCAGTACTTC. Its translation is CASSQVSGKPYEQYF.

This clonotype occurred many times. The chain recombines TRBV20-1 with TRBJ1-5; possible D gene TRBD1, 6 bases. Trimming removed 4 bases from V and 6 bases from J, with 16 bases in between. Germline CDR1 and CDR2: DFQATT and SNEGSKA (reference sequence). The CDR3 totals 14 residues. The CDR3 protein is CSAKSSRGGQPQHF. The CDR3 DNA is TGCAGTGCTAAAAGTTCCAGGGGAGGTCAGCCCCAGCATTTT.

In this sample, this clonotype turned up many times. The chain carries TRBV7-3 and TRBJ2-1; D tentatively reads TRBD1 or TRBD2 (5 bases each). There are 16 residues in the CDR3. The germline V and J ends were trimmed by 3 bases and 5 bases, with 17 bases remaining between them. Germline-derived CDR1 and CDR2 are SGHTA and FQGTGA. Here the CDR3 reads CASSLGFRGQNNEQFF. The CDR3, as DNA: TGTGCCAGCAGCTTGGGGTTCCGGGGCCAAAACAATGAGCAGTTCTTC.

This clonotype has a handful of counts. The chain joins TRBV2 to TRBJ2-2; 14 nucleotides agree with TRBD2. CDR1 is SNHLY and CDR2 is FYNNEI in the germline V gene. CDR3 size: 16 residues. V dropped 6 bases and J dropped 4; count of bases not matched to a gene: 4. The CDR3: CASRGTSGSRTGELFF. CDR3 DNA: TGTGCCAGCAGAGGGACTAGCGGGAGCCGCACCGGGGAGCTGTTTTTT.

This clonotype turned up a few times. The rearrangement links TRBV6-2 or TRBV6-3 to TRBJ2-5, with D tentatively TRBD2 (6 bases). The CDR3 consists of 15 residues. Trimming shortened V by 6 bases and J by 5 bases, and 19 bases separated the two germline ends. The germline V gene has CDR1 MNHEY and CDR2 SVGEGT. The CDR3 DNA reads TGTGCCAGCAGCCCCCTCGGGCCGGCGGGGGAGACCCAGTACTTC. Amino acids: CASSPLGPAGETQYF.

This clonotype was recorded at least ten times. This chain links TRBV12-3 or TRBV12-4 with TRBJ2-2; D ambiguous. The germline V and J ends were trimmed by 3 bases and 9 bases, with 8 bases remaining between them. This CDR3 region has 12 residues. DNA for the CDR3: TGTGCCAGCAGTTTTTGGGCCCGGGAGCTGTTTTTT. Residues: CASSFWARELFF.

This chain joins TRBV28 and TRBJ2-3; 7 nucleotides align to TRBD2. Trimming removed 2 bases from V and 4 bases from J; junction bases left unmatched: 12. Germline CDR1 MDHEN, CDR2 SYDVKM. The CDR3 covers 17 residues. As DNA, the CDR3 is TGTGCCAGCAGTTTAACTTCGGCGGGAGTAAACGCAGATACGCAGTATTTT. Its translation is CASSLTSAGVNADTQYF. Variable domain in full (rest from reference TRBV28 and TRBJ2-3): DVKVTQSSRYLVKRTGEKVFLECVQDMDHENMFWYRQDPGLGLRLIYFSYDVKMKEKGDIPEGYSVSREKKERFSLILESASTNQTSMYLCASSLTSAGVNADTQYFGPGTRLTVL.

The J gene is TRBJ2-7, the V gene TRBV20-1, with 9 bases that match TRBD1. The CDR3 loop spans 13 amino acids. Germline CDR1 reads DFQATT; CDR2 reads SNEGSKA (reference sequence). V lost 5 bases to trimming and J lost 5 bases; unmatched junction nucleotides: 7. CDR3 sequence (DNA): TGCAGTGCTTCCGGGACAGGGACCCACGAGCAGTACTTC. Translated: CSASGTGTHEQYF.

The gene calls are TRBV7-9 and TRBJ2-7; possibly TRBD1 for D (5 bases). V was clipped by 5 bases and J by 2 bases, with 13 bases between them. From germline, CDR1 is SEHNR and CDR2 FQNEAQ (reference sequence). This CDR3 is 14 amino acids long. In DNA form, the CDR3 reads TGTGCCAGCAGCACCTCGACAGTTGCCTACGAGCAGTACTTC. Translated: CASSTSTVAYEQYF.

The CDR3 sequence is CASSLWNGMSGTQYF. The CDR3, as DNA: TGTGCCAGCAGCTTATGGAACGGGATGTCGGGTACGCAGTATTTT. The chain combines TRBV7-9 with TRBJ2-3; D perhaps matches TRBD2 (5 bases). The CDR3 extends over 15 amino acids. V dropped 2 bases and J dropped 8 bases, with 17 bases sitting between them. The germline V gene has CDR1 SEHNR and CDR2 FQNEAQ (reference sequence). Filled out from reference TRBV7-9 and TRBJ2-3, the complete variable domain reads DTGVSQNPRHKITKRGQNVTFRCDPISEHNRLYWYRQTLGQGPEFLTYFQNEAQLEKSRLLSDRFSAERPKGSFSTLEIQRTEQGDSAMYLCASSLWNGMSGTQYFGPGTRLTVL.

This clonotype was seen a handful of times. This chain uses TRBV7-2 with TRBJ2-1; 10 bases line up with TRBD1. Trimming took 7 bases from V and 7 from J; bases not matched to a gene: 10. The CDR3 length is 15 residues. Germline lookup yields CDR1 SGHTA and CDR2 FQGNSA. The chain's CDR3 is CASTFRRTGGNEQFF. The CDR3, as DNA: TGTGCCAGCACGTTCCGTCGGACAGGGGGGAATGAGCAGTTCTTC.

The chain is built from TRBV5-6 and TRBJ1-1, with D perhaps matching TRBD1 (6 bases). V lost 2 bases and J 1 base, leaving 15 bases between the germline ends. CDR1 and CDR2 from the germline V gene are SGHDT and YYEEEE. The CDR3 covers 16 residues. The CDR3 coding sequence is TGTGCCAGCAGCTTAAGGGTAACAGGGCGGAACACTGAAGCTTTCTTT. The encoded protein is CASSLRVTGRNTEAFF.

With regard to this clonotype: Possible read error: a much larger clone is one base away. This chain links TRBV7-9 with TRBJ2-3; 12 nucleotides agree with TRBD2. CDR1 and CDR2 (germline): SEHNR, FQNEAQ (reference sequence). Losses at the gene ends were 4 bases for V and 8 bases for J; bases not matched to a gene: 7. The length of the CDR3 is 15 residues. The CDR3 sequence: CASSSRTSGKGTQYF. The CDR3, as DNA: TGTGCCAGCAGCTCCCGGACTAGCGGGAAAGGTACGCAGTATTTT.

This chain connects TRBV5-1 to TRBJ2-7, with D possibly matching TRBD1 (5 bases). The V and J ends lost 2 bases and 2 bases respectively, with 11 bases between them. This CDR3 comprises 14 residues. Germline lookup yields CDR1 SGHRS and CDR2 YFSETQ. The CDR3 region is CASSFGSGPYEQYF. The DNA of the CDR3 is TGCGCCAGCAGCTTTGGGTCAGGGCCCTACGAGCAGTACTTC.